Below are 26 T cell receptor beta chains sequenced from a single sample in a study of T-cell reconstitution after alpha-beta-depleted transplantation in children. Preparation of the TCRbeta library used unique molecular identifiers. TCRdb re-called the PCR reads through MiXCR, storing one row per CDR3 protein. Here the sample spans 250,000 or so distinct CDR3 sequences, around 7.5% being singletons. The sample consisted of PBMCs, mostly from graft donor cells, taken 180 days after TCRalphabeta/CD19-depleted stem cell transplant. Receptors were obtained from a male patient under 18 who had a stem cell transplant for acute lymphoblastic leukemia, so the T cells may come from the graft donor.

This clonotype was recorded at least ten times. The chain carries TRBV20-1 and TRBJ2-7, with 12 positions matching TRBD1. The CDR3 is 13 amino acids. In germline, CDR1 is DFQATT, CDR2 SNEGSKA (reference sequence). Trimming took 2 bases from V and 8 from J; bases not matched to a gene: 4. CDR3 in DNA: TGCAGTGCTAGATGGGACAGGGGGCCCCAGCAGTACTTC. Protein product: CSARWDRGPQQYF.

This clonotype was detected ten times or more. The chain couples TRBV12-3 or TRBV12-4 to TRBJ2-7; 10 bases fit TRBD1. CDR3 length: 14 residues. Trimming removed 6 bases from V and 6 bases from J; junction bases left unmatched: 8. The CDR3 sequence: CASRTGTGVSEQYF. In DNA form, the CDR3 reads TGTGCCAGCAGAACCGGGACAGGGGTAAGCGAGCAGTACTTC.

This clonotype was recorded at least ten times. The chain joins TRBV4-3 to TRBJ2-7; TRBD1 agrees at 10 bases. The CDR3 runs to 15 residues. Germline loops: CDR1 LGHNA, CDR2 YSLEER. Unmatched junction bases numbered 5, after V lost 0 bases and J lost 6 bases. Here the CDR3 reads CASSQDQRTGGEQYF. The CDR3 DNA reads TGCGCCAGCAGCCAAGATCAAAGGACAGGGGGCGAGCAGTACTTC.

DNA for the CDR3: TGTGCCAGTAGTATAGTTAGCCAAGAGACCCAGTACTTC. The encoded protein is CASSIVSQETQYF. V and J are TRBV19 and TRBJ2-5; no reliable D call. V lost 1 base and J 1 base, leaving 4 bases between the germline ends. There are 13 residues in the CDR3. Germline values: CDR1 LNHDA, CDR2 SQIVND (reference sequence).

This clonotype was found many times. The chain is built from TRBV27 and TRBJ2-3, with 9 bases fitting TRBD2. This CDR3 is 17 amino acids long. Trimming cost V 3 bases and J 2 bases; bases outside gene matches: 9. Germline lookup yields CDR1 MNHEY and CDR2 SMNVEV (reference sequence). The chain's CDR3 is CASSFGGRAWVTDTQYF. The CDR3 DNA is TGTGCCAGCAGTTTCGGCGGGAGGGCATGGGTCACAGATACGCAGTATTTT.

This clonotype was picked up many times. This rearrangement joins TRBV4-2 to TRBJ2-3; perhaps D is TRBD1 or TRBD2 (5 bases each). There are 17 residues in the CDR3. Germline V CDR1 and CDR2: LGHNA, YNFKEQ. V was trimmed by 1 base and J by 2 bases, leaving 16 bases between them. CDR3 coding DNA: TGTGCCAGCAGCCAAGCTGCCGGGACCCCTGTCACAGATACGCAGTATTTT. It encodes CASSQAAGTPVTDTQYF.

This clonotype came up many times. This chain connects TRBV12-3 or TRBV12-4 to TRBJ1-2; TRBD1 agrees at 7 bases. There are 15 residues in the CDR3. The ends lost 3 bases at V and 4 bases at J; junction bases unmatched: 8. The CDR3 sequence: CASSLVDREGYGYTF. The DNA of the CDR3 is TGTGCCAGCAGTTTGGTCGACAGGGAGGGCTATGGCTACACCTTC.

This clonotype was counted at least ten times. This sequence joins TRBV5-1 and TRBJ2-5; tentative D call: TRBD1 (5 bases). With 3 bases removed from V and 6 bases from J, the gap between germline ends came to 21 bases. Germline V gene lookup returns CDR1 SGHRS and CDR2 YFSETQ. This CDR3 comprises 16 residues. The CDR3 region is CASSSPQGRGLKTQYF. CDR3 in DNA: TGCGCCAGCAGCTCCCCTCAGGGTAGGGGTCTGAAGACCCAGTACTTC.

Ten or more counts support this clonotype. This chain connects TRBV12-3 or TRBV12-4 to TRBJ2-5; 7 nucleotides align to TRBD1. The CDR3 has 14 amino acids. With V trimmed by 6 bases and J by 4 bases, 8 bases remained unmatched. The CDR3 here is CASSQRDSRETQYF. The DNA for the CDR3 is TGTGCCAGCAGCCAAAGGGACAGCCGAGAGACCCAGTACTTC.

This clonotype occurred many times. This chain connects TRBV7-8 to TRBJ2-1; D tentatively reads TRBD1 or TRBD2 (6 bases each). V dropped 1 base and J dropped 5 bases, with 12 bases sitting between them. This CDR3 region has 15 residues. Germline V gene lookup returns CDR1 SGHVS and CDR2 FQNEAQ. CDR3 loop: CASSLEGGPHNEQFF. CDR3 sequence (DNA): TGTGCCAGCAGCTTAGAGGGGGGCCCTCACAATGAGCAGTTCTTC.

This clonotype has at least ten counts. The chain employs TRBV7-8 and TRBJ2-7; D call uncertain. V dropped 0 bases and J dropped 2 bases, with 11 bases sitting between them. The CDR3 spans 15 residues. Germline V gene sequence: CDR1 SGHVS, CDR2 FQNEAQ. CDR3: CASSLAGGITYEQYF. Here the CDR3 DNA reads TGTGCCAGCAGCTTAGCTGGTGGGATCACCTACGAGCAGTACTTC.

The chain joins TRBV20-1 to TRBJ1-2; tentative D call: TRBD1 (6 bases). Germline lookup yields CDR1 DFQATT and CDR2 SNEGSKA (reference sequence). The CDR3 is 15 amino acids. Trimming pared 5 bases from V and 5 bases from J, leaving 21 bases between. In DNA form, the CDR3 reads TGCAGTGCTCCCACCGGGACGGGGAGGGGGTATGGCTACACCTTC. Amino acid sequence: CSAPTGTGRGYGYTF.

This clonotype was observed at least ten times. The chain combines TRBV20-1 with TRBJ2-3; D is perhaps TRBD1 or TRBD2 (6 bases each). The CDR3 sequence is 13 residues long. The V gene's germline CDR1 is DFQATT and CDR2 SNEGSKA (reference sequence). V dropped 4 bases and J dropped 3 bases, with 11 bases sitting between them. The CDR3 DNA reads as TGCAGTGCTAACAGGGAGGTTACAGATACGCAGTATTTT. Amino acid sequence: CSANREVTDTQYF.

This clonotype came up many times. This rearrangement joins TRBV6-2 or TRBV6-3 to TRBJ2-1; TRBD2 matches 7 bases. V was pared by 7 bases and J by 6 bases, with 15 bases of the junction left unmatched. CDR1 is MNHEY, CDR2 SVGEGT, per germline. The CDR3 has 16 residues. DNA for the CDR3: TGTGCCAGCACCTCCCTTGGACTAGTAGCCGGCAATGAGCAGTTCTTC. Protein sequence: CASTSLGLVAGNEQFF.

In its sample, this clonotype was seen many times. The chain is built from TRBV7-8 and TRBJ1-5; D is unresolved. In germline, CDR1 is SGHVS, CDR2 FQNEAQ. Deletions cut 5 bases from V and 4 bases from J, with 24 bases between. The CDR3 length is 18 residues. The CDR3 nucleotides are TGTGCCAGCAGCCCTAGTAGGAGTACCGGATGGCTTAATCAGCCCCAGCATTTT. This sequence encodes CASSPSRSTGWLNQPQHF.

This clonotype was found many times. The chain combines TRBV12-3 or TRBV12-4 with TRBJ2-2; 9 bases fit TRBD2. The ends lost 3 bases at V and 2 bases at J; junction bases unmatched: 4. CDR3 length: 16 amino acids. CDR3 sequence (DNA): TGTGCCAGCAGTTTCGGAGCGGGGGGAAACACCGGGGAGCTGTTTTTT. Translation gives CASSFGAGGNTGELFF.

This clonotype was seen many times. The chain employs TRBV3-1 and TRBJ2-3; D remains ambiguous. The germline V and J ends were trimmed by 3 bases and 7 bases, with 17 bases remaining between them. The CDR3 consists of 15 residues. Per germline, CDR1 LGHDT and CDR2 YNNKEL (reference sequence). CDR3 loop: CASSQWSRSANTQYF. CDR3 DNA sequence: TGTGCCAGCAGCCAGTGGAGTCGGTCAGCAAATACGCAGTATTTT.

This clonotype was recorded many times. The V and J genes are TRBV15 and TRBJ2-7; TRBD1 agrees at 9 bases. The germline gives CDR1 LNHNV, CDR2 YYDKDF (reference sequence). With 3 bases clipped from V and 4 bases from J, the junction kept 7 bases outside the gene matches. The CDR3 has 15 residues. The CDR3 protein is CATSRGGQGEYEQYF. The CDR3 coding sequence is TGTGCCACCAGCAGGGGGGGACAGGGAGAATACGAGCAGTACTTC. Full variable domain (missing parts from reference TRBV15 and TRBJ2-7): DAMVIQNPRYQVTQFGKPVTLSCSQTLNHNVMYWYQQKSSQAPKLLFHYYDKDFNNEADTPDNFQSRRPNTSFCFLDIRSPGLGDTAMYLCATSRGGQGEYEQYFGPGTRLTVT.

This clonotype was counted many times. The junction departs from germline at one end; a sequencing error may be responsible. V usage is TRBV7-8 and J usage is TRBJ2-7; 7 bases map to TRBD1. The CDR3 extends over 13 amino acids. The germline gives CDR1 SGHVS, CDR2 FQNEAQ. This CDR3 reads CATSRDSSYEQYF. CDR3 DNA sequence: TGTGCCACCAGCCGGGACAGCTCCTACGAGCAGTACTTC.

This clonotype has ten or more counts. This chain uses TRBV28 with TRBJ2-1, with 12 positions matching TRBD2. The V gene's germline CDR1 is MDHEN and CDR2 SYDVKM. CDR3 size: 15 residues. V trimming: 3 bases; J trimming: 7 bases; junction bases outside the gene matches: 4. DNA for the CDR3: TGTGCCAGCAGTTTCCGAGGACTAGCGGGAAATGAGCAGTTCTTC. Encoded protein: CASSFRGLAGNEQFF.

This clonotype showed up many times. The V gene is TRBV7-2, the J gene TRBJ1-3, with 7 bases matching TRBD1. CDR1 is SGHTA, CDR2 FQGNSA, per germline. After removal of 2 bases from V and 8 bases from J, the junction contained 15 bases not matched to a gene. This CDR3 comprises 17 residues. CDR3 nucleotides: TGTGCCAGCAGCTTATACCCTCCGAGGACAGGTGCCTACACCATATATTTT. Residues: CASSLYPPRTGAYTIYF.

Only one count was recorded for this clonotype. Being one base from a much bigger clone, this may be a read error. It is likely a read error, because the conserved phenylalanine at the end of the CDR3 is missing. J is TRBJ2-3 and V is TRBV3-1; no firm D call. CDR1 is LGHDT and CDR2 is YNNKEL in the germline V gene (reference sequence). The CDR3 totals 16 residues. Trimming shortened V by 1 base and J by 2 bases, and 13 bases separated the two germline ends. CDR3 residues: CASSQGGRALTDTQYL. CDR3 in DNA: TGTGCCAGCAGCCAAGGAGGCCGGGCGCTCACAGATACGCAGTATTTA.

The chain employs TRBV7-6 and TRBJ2-2, with 7 bases that match TRBD2. The CDR3 covers 15 residues. Germline CDR1 SGHVS, CDR2 FNYEAQ. Trimming at V came to 3 bases and at J to 3 bases, leaving 4 bases not matched to a gene. CDR3 residues: CASSFGLGDTGELFF. Here the CDR3 DNA reads TGTGCCAGCAGCTTCGGACTAGGTGACACCGGGGAGCTGTTTTTT.

This clonotype showed up many times. This rearrangement joins TRBV7-8 to TRBJ1-4; no definite D call. The CDR3 covers 16 residues. Trimming took off 2 bases at V and 0 bases at J, with 10 bases between the two ends. Germline CDR1 SGHVS, CDR2 FQNEAQ. CDR3 nucleotide sequence: TGTGCCAGCAGCTTAAGGGCGGACCCAACTAATGAAAAACTGTTTTTT. It is translated as CASSLRADPTNEKLFF.

The sample holds many counts of this clonotype. The chain couples TRBV25-1 to TRBJ1-1; 9 positions agree with TRBD1. Trimming took 5 bases from V and 2 from J; bases not matched to a gene: 9. Germline CDR1 reads MGHDK; CDR2 reads SYGVNS. The CDR3 length is 16 residues. This CDR3 is CASSRQGVPLNTEAFF. CDR3 bases: TGTGCCAGCAGTCGACAGGGGGTCCCCCTTAACACTGAAGCTTTCTTT.

The J gene is TRBJ2-3, the V gene TRBV28; 7 bases agree with TRBD2. The length of the CDR3 is 15 residues. The germline V gene has CDR1 MDHEN and CDR2 SYDVKM. V dropped 1 base and J dropped 3; count of bases not matched to a gene: 4. The CDR3 nucleotides are TGTGCCAGCAGTTTATCGGGAGGAGGGACAGATACGCAGTATTTT. The encoded protein is CASSLSGGGTDTQYF. The full variable domain, completed using reference TRBV28 and TRBJ2-3, is DVKVTQSSRYLVKRTGEKVFLECVQDMDHENMFWYRQDPGLGLRLIYFSYDVKMKEKGDIPEGYSVSREKKERFSLILESASTNQTSMYLCASSLSGGGTDTQYFGPGTRLTVL.